The clone carrying this TCR beta chain came up many times. Antigen specificity is unknown. The library tagged individual cDNA molecules with unique molecular identifiers. Authors' data handling: Sample TCR counts, which ranged from roughly 23,224 to 750,000, had a median of roughly 96,000. TCRdb re-analysed the RACE reads in MiXCR, keeping a single row per CDR3 protein. TCRdb's processing, not the study's, gives the V and J calls here. The table records 35,000 to 55,000 distinct CDR3 sequences, about 3.7% of them present only once. These data originate in a study of human T cells and chemical hapten exposure. Regarding the study as a whole: High-frequency TCRs, those above 1 in 1000, stayed the same after DPC sensitization.

Time point defined: healthy volunteer bleed at 6 weeks. Researchers extracted total RNA from unfractionated whole blood. The J segment lost 4 bases and the V segment lost 5 bases, leaving 4 bases of the junction unmatched. Per the germline V gene, CDR1 is MNHNS and CDR2 is SASEGT. The CDR3 is 13 residues long. This clonotype was sampled from a human donor in good health. Some clones in this sample may be carry-over from other donors' samples. The chain couples TRBV6-1 to TRBJ1-1, with 7 bases matching TRBD1. Sequenced input: whole blood. The chain's CDR3 is CASSTRQGTEAFF. The CDR3 nucleotides read TGTGCCAGCAGTACCCGACAGGGCACTGAAGCTTTCTTT.